This TCR beta chain originates from a study of regulatory T cells in long-lasting Graves disease. Findings and limits, study-wide: Newly diagnosed patients had higher TCR diversity than persistent Graves' patients did.

CDR1 and CDR2 (germline): LGHNA, YSLEER. The CDR3 sequence is 15 residues long. With 0 bases removed from V and 4 bases from J, the gap between germline ends came to 10 bases. Assembly of TCR beta libraries relied on iRepertoire HTBI primers together with Arm-PCR of CDR3 regions. TCRdb called the multiplex PCR reads again in MiXCR, with one record for every CDR3 protein. The table shows about 290,000 distinct CDR3 sequences, with around 21% occurring only once. Documented time point: persistent/refractory GD, antithyroid drugs over 5 years with positive TRAb. Scientists built the TCR library using RNA that was extracted from PBMCs. Graves' disease diagnoses followed American Thyroid Association guidelines. This clonotype turned up a few times. Its antigen is unidentified.

The input for sequencing was peripheral blood mononuclear cells (PBMCs), taken when the disease was refractory, from a patient treated with antithyroid drugs. The chain links TRBV4-3 to TRBJ1-5, with D perhaps TRBD1 (5 bases). The receptor was isolated from a female donor with Graves disease. The CDR3 sequence: CASSQEWPGNQPQHF. In DNA, the CDR3 is TGCGCCAGCAGCCAAGAATGGCCAGGGAATCAGCCCCAGCATTTT.